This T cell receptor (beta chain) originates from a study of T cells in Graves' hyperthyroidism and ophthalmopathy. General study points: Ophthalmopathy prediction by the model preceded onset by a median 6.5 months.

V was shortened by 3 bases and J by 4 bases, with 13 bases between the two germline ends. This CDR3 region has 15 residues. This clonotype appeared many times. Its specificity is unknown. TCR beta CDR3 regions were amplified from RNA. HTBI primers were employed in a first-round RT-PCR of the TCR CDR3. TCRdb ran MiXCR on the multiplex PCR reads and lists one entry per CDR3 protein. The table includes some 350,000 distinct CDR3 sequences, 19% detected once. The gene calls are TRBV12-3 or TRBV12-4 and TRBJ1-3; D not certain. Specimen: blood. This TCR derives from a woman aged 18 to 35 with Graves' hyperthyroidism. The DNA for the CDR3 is TGTGCCAGCAGTTTCGATGGAGGAGTAGGAAACACCATATATTTT. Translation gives CASSFDGGVGNTIYF.